The 13 T cell receptor beta chains reported below all come from one sample, sequenced in a study of T cell changes during pregnancy in multiple sclerosis. Repertoires were generated with immunoSEQ multiplex PCR, while TCRdb's copy carries only in-frame clones and drops some. The profile covers about 80,000 clones, with roughly nine tenths appearing a single time and around 0.2% taken by the ten largest. Here the sequenced sample was CD4+ T cells from peripheral blood mononuclear cells, taken before pregnancy. The receptor source for this set is a female donor with multiple sclerosis, enrolled in a pregnancy study.

The chain uses TRBV5-1 and TRBJ1-2; D uncertain. V was cut by 4 bases and J by 5 bases, with 12 bases left in between. Germline V gives CDR1 SGHRS, CDR2 YFSETQ. This CDR3 is 13 amino acids long. As DNA, the CDR3 is TGCGCCAGCAGCCTAAGCCCGGGGTATGGCTACACCTTC. This gives the protein CASSLSPGYGYTF.

The chain employs TRBV27 and TRBJ2-5; D is possibly TRBD1 (6 bases). CDR3 length: 16 residues. Germline V gene data show CDR1 as MNHEY and CDR2 as SMNVEV (reference sequence). Between the trimmed V and J ends, which lost 5 bases and 5 bases, there was a span of 21 bases. The CDR3 protein is CASSPRWTERGETQYF. The CDR3 DNA is TGTGCCAGCAGTCCCCGCTGGACAGAGAGGGGGGAGACCCAGTACTTC.

This clone is a singleton in its sample. V usage is TRBV5-1 and J usage is TRBJ2-2; 12 bases agree with TRBD2. This CDR3 region has 17 residues. V trimming: 3 bases; J trimming: 4 bases; junction bases outside the gene matches: 7. Germline loops: CDR1 SGHRS, CDR2 YFSETQ. The DNA for the CDR3 is TGCGCCAGCAGCTCTAGCGGGAGGGCCACGATCACCGGGGAGCTGTTTTTT. Encoded protein: CASSSSGRATITGELFF.

This chain connects TRBV28 to TRBJ2-7; perhaps TRBD1 as D (5 bases). The V end lost 5 bases, the J end lost 3 bases, and 17 bases lay between the germline ends. Germline lookup yields CDR1 MDHEN and CDR2 SYDVKM. This CDR3 is built from 15 residues. The CDR3 region has the DNA TGTGCCAGCAGTCTAAGGACACCCGGTCTCTACGAGCAGTACTTC. It codes for CASSLRTPGLYEQYF.

The V and J genes are TRBV4-2 and TRBJ2-7; perhaps TRBD2 as D (6 bases). CDR3 length: 17 amino acids. The V end lost 0 bases, the J end lost 3 bases, and 18 bases lay between the germline ends. CDR1 and CDR2 (germline): LGHNA, YNFKEQ. The DNA of the CDR3 is TGTGCCAGCAGCCAAGAATCCGGGGGACGGACCAACTACGAGCAGTACTTC. This encodes CASSQESGGRTNYEQYF.

V and J are TRBV27 and TRBJ1-3, with 8 bases aligning to TRBD1. The CDR3 has 15 residues. Germline V gene sequence: CDR1 MNHEY, CDR2 SMNVEV (reference sequence). The junction had 4 bases not matched to a gene; V was cut back by 6 bases and J by 0 bases. Here the CDR3 DNA reads TGTGCCAGCAGCAGGGGGCTCAACTCTGGAAACACCATATATTTT. It specifies CASSRGLNSGNTIYF.

CDR3 protein: CAWSVRQRQETQYF. CDR3 nucleotides: TGTGCCTGGAGTGTAAGGCAGCGACAAGAGACCCAGTACTTC. The chain carries TRBV30 and TRBJ2-5; unclear D gene. Germline V gene lookup returns CDR1 GTSNPN and CDR2 SVGIG (reference sequence). V was shortened by 0 bases and J by 2 bases, with 10 bases between the two germline ends. CDR3 size: 14 residues.

The CDR3 spells CAAGTDSNQPQHF. The CDR3 coding sequence is TGTGCCGCGGGGACAGATAGCAATCAGCCCCAGCATTTT. The chain employs TRBV30 and TRBJ1-5; 7 bases map to TRBD1. Germline V CDR1 and CDR2: GTSNPN, SVGIG (reference sequence). The CDR3 contains 13 residues. The junction had 4 bases not matched to a gene; V was cut back by 8 bases and J by 0 bases.

This rearrangement joins TRBV5-4 to TRBJ1-5; D is perhaps TRBD1 (6 bases). The CDR3 extends over 14 amino acids. Trimming left V 2 bases short and J 3 bases short, with 9 bases between. Germline CDR1 reads SGHNT; CDR2 reads YYREEE (reference sequence). The CDR3: CASSLQGTNQPQHF. For the CDR3, the DNA is TGTGCCAGCAGCTTACAGGGAACCAATCAGCCCCAGCATTTT.

The V call is TRBV11-2, the J call TRBJ2-6, with TRBD2 matching 9 bases. The V segment lost 3 bases and the J segment 4 bases; nucleotides outside the gene matches: 4. Per germline, CDR1 SGHAT and CDR2 FQNNGV. This CDR3 has 16 residues. The CDR3 bases are TGTGCCAGCAGCTTGGCGGGAGGGCGGGGGGCCAACGTCCTGACTTTC. This translates into CASSLAGGRGANVLTF.

The rearrangement joins TRBV7-3 to TRBJ1-6; 9 nucleotides line up with TRBD1. CDR1 is SGHTA and CDR2 is FQGTGA in the germline V gene. The V segment lost 4 bases and the J segment 4 bases; nucleotides outside the gene matches: 8. This CDR3 comprises 17 residues. The CDR3, as DNA: TGTGCCAGCAGCTCCTTCGCCGGGACAGGGTATAATTCACCCCTCCACTTT. This sequence encodes CASSSFAGTGYNSPLHF.

The J gene is TRBJ1-4, the V gene TRBV5-6; 10 positions match TRBD1. J lost 7 bases, V lost 4 bases, and 4 bases had no gene match. This CDR3 contains 14 residues. Germline-derived CDR1 and CDR2 are SGHDT and YYEEEE. The CDR3 protein is CASSRDRGVEKLFF. The CDR3 DNA reads TGTGCCAGCAGCCGGGACAGGGGCGTTGAAAAACTGTTTTTT.

The CDR3 reads CASNTGVGQPQHF. DNA of the CDR3: TGTGCCAGCAATACAGGGGTGGGACAGCCCCAGCATTTT. The V gene is TRBV6-1, the J gene TRBJ1-5, with 7 nucleotides matching TRBD1. Germline CDR1 and CDR2: MNHNS and SASEGT. After removal of 7 bases from V and 7 bases from J, the junction contained 7 bases not matched to a gene. The CDR3 has 13 amino acids.